The 22 T cell receptor beta chains reported below all come from one sample, sequenced in a study of blood T cell repertoires in COVID-19. Clones were sequenced by immunoSEQ multiplex PCR, and TCRdb holds only the in-frame ones, with some missing. Of about 270,000 clones listed, roughly 90% are singletons. Material: PBMCs or T cells enriched from blood (not recorded which). The receptors stem from a woman under 40 who had recovered from COVID-19.

This rearrangement joins TRBV5-4 to TRBJ2-5; no clear D gene. V was clipped by 3 bases and J by 2 bases, with 17 bases between them. The CDR3 contains 16 residues. Germline-derived CDR1 and CDR2 are SGHNT and YYREEE (reference sequence). In DNA form, the CDR3 reads TGTGCCAGCAGCTCCGCGCTAGGCACCTGGCAAGAGACCCAGTACTTC. Residues: CASSSALGTWQETQYF.

The V and J genes are TRBV5-4 and TRBJ2-5, with 10 bases lining up with TRBD2. Trimming removed 1 base from V and 4 bases from J; junction bases left unmatched: 7. Germline V CDR1 and CDR2: SGHNT, YYREEE (reference sequence). The CDR3 is 16 residues long. The CDR3 nucleotides read TGTGCCAGCAGCTTGTACCTAGCGGGAGTCGGAGAGACCCAGTACTTC. Translated, it gives CASSLYLAGVGETQYF.

The chain carries TRBV27 and TRBJ1-2; TRBD1 matches 7 bases. CDR3 length equals 14 residues. J was trimmed by 8 bases and V by 3 bases; bases with no gene match: 9. Germline loops: CDR1 MNHEY, CDR2 SMNVEV (reference sequence). In DNA, the CDR3 is TGTGCCAGCAGTTTCGGAGAGGGGGCGCGGGGCTACACCTTC. Its protein product is CASSFGEGARGYTF.

J is TRBJ2-1 and V is TRBV15; D gene uncertain. Germline CDR1 reads LNHNV; CDR2 reads YYDKDF (reference sequence). The CDR3 has 15 amino acids. The V gene lost 4 bases and the J gene lost 6 bases, with 16 bases spanning the gap. CDR3 sequence reads: CATSNRPPGLNEQFF. The CDR3 bases are TGTGCCACCAGCAACCGACCCCCGGGTCTCAATGAGCAGTTCTTC.

The chain has TRBV29-1 and TRBJ2-1; weak D call: TRBD2 (6 bases). V dropped 5 bases and J dropped 0 bases, with 14 bases sitting between them. The CDR3 covers 15 residues. CDR1 is SQVTM, CDR2 ANQGSEA, per germline. The CDR3 loop is CSVWGERTSYNEQFF. The CDR3 nucleotides read TGCAGCGTTTGGGGGGAGAGGACCTCCTACAATGAGCAGTTCTTC.

The chain links TRBV6-1 to TRBJ1-6; 7 nucleotides align to TRBD1. J gave up 12 bases and V 1 base, and 9 bases lay outside the gene matches. This CDR3 contains 15 residues. Germline V lookup: CDR1 MNHNS, CDR2 SASEGT. CDR3 DNA: TGTGCCAGCAGTGAAGGGCCGGGGACAGACATACCCCTCCACTTT. It encodes CASSEGPGTDIPLHF.

V is TRBV7-3 and J is TRBJ2-2; tentative D call: TRBD2 (7 bases). CDR1 and CDR2 from the germline V gene are SGHTA and FQGTGA. CDR3 length equals 19 residues. Trimming took 5 bases from V and 0 from J, leaving 22 bases between them. The CDR3 loop is CASSPTLPARGPNTGELFF. The CDR3 DNA sequence: TGTGCCAGCAGCCCAACCCTCCCCGCGCGGGGGCCGAACACCGGGGAGCTGTTTTTT.

This clone was detected once. V usage is TRBV19 and J usage is TRBJ2-1; 7 bases agree with TRBD2. V lost 10 bases to trimming and J lost 4 bases; unmatched junction nucleotides: 10. This CDR3 comprises 14 residues. Germline V gene data show CDR1 as LNHDA and CDR2 as SQIVND (reference sequence). The CDR3 region is CATFGGGFYNEQFF. The CDR3 DNA follows: TGTGCCACATTTGGGGGGGGTTTTTACAATGAGCAGTTCTTC.

The chain employs TRBV28 and TRBJ2-7; TRBD2 matches 9 bases. J lost 4 bases, V lost 5 bases, and 9 bases had no gene match. Germline V lookup: CDR1 MDHEN, CDR2 SYDVKM. The CDR3 loop spans 15 amino acids. CDR3 in DNA: TGTGCCAGCAGTGTTAGCGGGAGAACCACGTACGAGCAGTACTTC. Its protein product is CASSVSGRTTYEQYF.

V and J are TRBV30 and TRBJ2-7, with D uncertain. V dropped 0 bases and J dropped 3 bases, with 18 bases sitting between them. The CDR3 has 16 amino acids. The germline gives CDR1 GTSNPN, CDR2 SVGIG (reference sequence). The CDR3 DNA is TGTGCCTGGAGTGTACTCTCTCTGGCGGAAAACTACGAGCAGTACTTC. Its protein product is CAWSVLSLAENYEQYF.

The chain has TRBV6-1 and TRBJ1-2; TRBD1 aligns across 7 bases. Trimming removed 2 bases from V and 6 bases from J; junction bases left unmatched: 9. This CDR3 is 15 amino acids long. Germline V CDR1 and CDR2: MNHNS, SASEGT. CDR3 coding DNA: TGTGCCAGCAGTGAACGGGACAGATTCTTCAATGGCTACACCTTC. As protein: CASSERDRFFNGYTF.

Note on this clone: Other DNA sequences in this specimen translate into the identical CDR3. V is TRBV3-1 (or the pseudogene TRBV3-2) and J is TRBJ2-7; no clear D. In germline, CDR1 is LGHDT, CDR2 YNNKEL (reference sequence). This CDR3 region has 12 residues. Trimming stripped 4 bases from V and 0 bases from J, with 4 bases between. CDR3: CASSLSSYEQYF. Written as DNA, the CDR3 is TGTGCCAGCAGCCTCAGCTCCTACGAGCAGTACTTC.

The count of this clone is one. The chain links TRBV9 to TRBJ2-1; D unclear. V shed 0 bases and J shed 5 bases, with 9 bases lying between them. The CDR3 is 14 amino acids. The germline V gene encodes CDR1 SGDLS and CDR2 YYNGEE. The CDR3 is CASSVAVGNNEQFF. Here the CDR3 DNA reads TGTGCCAGCAGCGTAGCGGTCGGTAACAATGAGCAGTTCTTC.

The V call is TRBV3-1 (or the pseudogene TRBV3-2), the J call TRBJ2-3; 7 bases align to TRBD1. From germline, CDR1 is LGHDT and CDR2 YNNKEL (reference sequence). This CDR3 is 16 amino acids long. J gave up 4 bases and V 4 bases, and 11 bases lay outside the gene matches. The CDR3 sequence is CASSPSVTGSPDTQYF. The CDR3, as DNA: TGTGCCAGCAGCCCCTCGGTGACAGGGTCCCCAGATACGCAGTATTTT.

This clone was seen only once. The chain has TRBV30 and TRBJ1-5; D gene uncertain. This CDR3 contains 16 residues. V shed 2 bases and J shed 5 bases, with 19 bases lying between them. Germline V CDR1 and CDR2: GTSNPN, SVGIG (reference sequence). CDR3 bases: TGTGCCTGGAGTAAGAGAGGGCGCCAACATTATCAGCCCCAGCATTTT. Its translation is CAWSKRGRQHYQPQHF.

This chain connects TRBV4-1 to TRBJ1-6, with 11 bases matching TRBD1. CDR1 MGHRA and CDR2 YSYEKL come from the germline V gene. V was pared by 3 bases and J by 10 bases, with 11 bases of the junction left unmatched. The CDR3 extends over 17 amino acids. CDR3 sequence reads: CASSQSYGTGGQSPLHF. CDR3 DNA sequence: TGCGCCAGCAGCCAGAGCTATGGGACAGGGGGTCAATCACCCCTCCACTTT.

The chain recombines TRBV28 with TRBJ1-5; tentatively, D is TRBD1 (6 bases). This CDR3 contains 14 residues. The ends were cut back, 7 bases at V and 10 bases at J, with 20 bases in the middle. Germline V gene data show CDR1 as MDHEN and CDR2 as SYDVKM. The CDR3 region has the DNA TGTGCCAGCACCGTTAGTCAGGGGTTGACCCCCCAGCATTTT. Translating gives CASTVSQGLTPQHF.

This rearrangement joins TRBV5-1 to TRBJ1-3, with D maybe TRBD1 (5 bases). The CDR3 is 18 amino acids. Germline V gene lookup returns CDR1 SGHRS and CDR2 YFSETQ. Trimming took 4 bases from V and 1 from J, leaving 21 bases between them. CDR3 bases: TGCGCCAGCAGCCCGGGAACGGGGGTTATCTTGTCTGGAAACACCATATATTTT. It translates to CASSPGTGVILSGNTIYF.

The rearrangement uses TRBV27 and TRBJ2-2; 8 nucleotides match TRBD2. The CDR3 is made up of 18 amino acids. The trim removed 3 bases at V and 5 bases at J, leaving 14 bases unmatched. CDR1 and CDR2 from the germline V gene are MNHEY and SMNVEV (reference sequence). The CDR3 nucleotides read TGTGCCAGCAGTTTGTCCAGGGTGGCAGCGGGAGAAACCGGGGAGCTGTTTTTT. Protein sequence: CASSLSRVAAGETGELFF.

The rearrangement links TRBV11-3 to TRBJ2-6; 11 bases align to TRBD1. The germline V gene has CDR1 SGHNT and CDR2 YENEEA. After removal of 4 bases from V and 3 bases from J, the junction contained 11 bases not matched to a gene. This CDR3 spans 19 amino acids. CDR3 region: CASSSSLGQGAFGANVLTF. As DNA, the CDR3 is TGTGCCAGCAGCTCTAGCCTAGGACAGGGGGCGTTTGGGGCCAACGTCCTGACTTTC.

Here the CDR3 DNA reads TGTGCCAGCAGTTACTCGAGTTACGGCGGGAGCTATGGCTACACCTTC. Amino acids: CASSYSSYGGSYGYTF. This chain links TRBV6-5 with TRBJ1-2; no definite D call. This CDR3 has 16 amino acids. Germline loops: CDR1 MNHEY, CDR2 SVGAGI. V lost 0 bases to trimming and J lost 4 bases, with 15 bases between them.

The chain couples TRBV28 to TRBJ1-3; D might be TRBD1 (6 bases). Germline V gene lookup returns CDR1 MDHEN and CDR2 SYDVKM. CDR3 length equals 12 residues. V lost 5 bases and J 4 bases, leaving 6 bases between the germline ends. The CDR3: CASSGQGNTIYF. As DNA, the CDR3 is TGTGCCAGCAGTGGACAGGGAAACACCATATATTTT.